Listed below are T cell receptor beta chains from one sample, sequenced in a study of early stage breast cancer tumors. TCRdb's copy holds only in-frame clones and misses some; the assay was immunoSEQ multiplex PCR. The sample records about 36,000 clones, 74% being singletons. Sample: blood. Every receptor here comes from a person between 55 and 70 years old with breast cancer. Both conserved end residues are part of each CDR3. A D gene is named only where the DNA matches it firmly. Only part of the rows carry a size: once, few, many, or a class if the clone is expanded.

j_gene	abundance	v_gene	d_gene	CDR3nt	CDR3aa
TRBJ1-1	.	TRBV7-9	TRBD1	TGTGCCAGCAGCCCTAAGGACAGGCTAGGGGCTGAAGCTTTCTTT	CASSPKDRLGAEAFF
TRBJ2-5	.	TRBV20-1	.	TGCAGTGCTATCAGGGGAGAGACCCAGTACTTC	CSAIRGETQYF
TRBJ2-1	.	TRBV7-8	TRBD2	TGTGCCAGCAGCATAGTGGCGGGGGGCAGGAATGAGCAGTTCTTC	CASSIVAGGRNEQFF
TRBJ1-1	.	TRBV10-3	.	TGTGCCATCAGTGCGGGGGGGGATGAAGCTTTCTTT	CAISAGGDEAFF
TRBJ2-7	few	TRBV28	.	TGTGCCAGCAGTTTAAGCGTCGGGTCCTACGAGCAGTACTTC	CASSLSVGSYEQYF
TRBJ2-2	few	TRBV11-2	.	TGTGCCAGCAGCTCAAGGGGTGTGGGCGCCGGGGAGCTGTTTTTT	CASSSRGVGAGELFF
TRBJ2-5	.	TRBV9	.	TGTGCCAGCGGTACAGGGCTCCAAGAGACCCAGTACTTC	CASGTGLQETQYF
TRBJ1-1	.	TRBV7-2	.	TGTGCCAGCAGTCCTCGTCGGCCCACTGAAGCTTTCTTT	CASSPRRPTEAFF
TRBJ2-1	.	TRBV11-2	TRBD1	TGTGCCAGCAGCTTAGGGGACAGGTGGCAGTTCTTC	CASSLGDRWQFF
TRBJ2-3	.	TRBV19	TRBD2	TGTGCCAGTAGTCCTACCGCGAGTTCTAGCGGGAGGAGTAACACAGATACGCAGTATTTT	CASSPTASSSGRSNTDTQYF
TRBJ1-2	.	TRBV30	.	TGTGCCTGGAGTGGAAACCCCCGGGCAGAGGGGTATGGCTACACCTTC	CAWSGNPRAEGYGYTF
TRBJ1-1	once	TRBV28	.	TGTGCCAGCACCCGAGGGGGACCTAACACTGAAGCTTTCTTT	CASTRGGPNTEAFF
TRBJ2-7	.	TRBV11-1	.	TGTGCCAGCAGCTTCGGGATCCCCTACGAGCAGTACTTC	CASSFGIPYEQYF
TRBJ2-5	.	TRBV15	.	TGTGCCACCAGCAGTCCGGGACCCCCAGAGACCCAGTACTTC	CATSSPGPPETQYF
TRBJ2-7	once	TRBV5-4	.	TGTGCCAGCAGCTGGGAGCGCGGACCCTACGAGCAGTACTTC	CASSWERGPYEQYF
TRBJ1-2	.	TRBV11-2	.	TGTGCCAGCAGCTTAGGGGTGGCGGGGTTTGTTGGCTACACCTTC	CASSLGVAGFVGYTF
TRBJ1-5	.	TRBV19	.	TGTGCCAGTAGTTTCCAAGGAGGTCGTCAGCCCCAGCATTTT	CASSFQGGRQPQHF
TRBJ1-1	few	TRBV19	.	TGTGCCAGTAGTATATTGTTGGGGAACACTGAAGCTTTCTTT	CASSILLGNTEAFF
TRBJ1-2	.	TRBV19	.	TGTGCCAGTAGTAGGCGGTTGAGGGACCCGGGGTATGGCTACACCTTC	CASSRRLRDPGYGYTF
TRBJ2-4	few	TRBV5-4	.	TGTGCCAGCAGCCCGGCCCCGACTAGTTCGGCAAACATTCAGTACTTC	CASSPAPTSSANIQYF
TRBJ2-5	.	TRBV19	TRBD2	TGTGCCAGTGGGCCAGCGGGAGGGTGGCAGAAGACCCAGTACTTC	CASGPAGGWQKTQYF
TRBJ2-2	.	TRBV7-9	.	TGTGCCAGCAGCTCCCCGGGACGGATGAACACCGGGGGGCTGTTTTTT	CASSSPGRMNTGGLFF
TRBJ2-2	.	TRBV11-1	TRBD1	TGTGCCTCACAGGGGTCAGGACACTTGAACACCGGGGAGCTGTTTTTT	CASQGSGHLNTGELFF
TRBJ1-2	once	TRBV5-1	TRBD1	TGCGCCAGCAGCTCTCCGGGACAGGGAGTCTATGGCTACACCTTC	CASSSPGQGVYGYTF
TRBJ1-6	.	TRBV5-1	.	TGCGCCAGCAGCTTGGAGGCAGGGAGTAATTCACCCCTCCACTTT	CASSLEAGSNSPLHF
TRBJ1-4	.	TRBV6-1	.	TGTGCCAGCAGTGTGGGGCGCGTAACTAATGAAAAACTGTTTTTT	CASSVGRVTNEKLFF
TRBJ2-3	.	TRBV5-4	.	TGTGCCAGCAGCTTGCCAGGGCGAGGCACAGATACGCAGTATTTT	CASSLPGRGTDTQYF
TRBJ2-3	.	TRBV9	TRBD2	TGTGCCAGCAGCGTAGATCCTAGCGGGGGGGCCACAGATACGCAGTATTTT	CASSVDPSGGATDTQYF
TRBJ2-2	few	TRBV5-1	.	TGCGCCAGCAGCTTGGATTGGACACCCACCGGGGAGCTGTTTTTT	CASSLDWTPTGELFF
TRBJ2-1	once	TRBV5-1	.	TGCGCCAGCAGCTTGGGGCAGGGACACAATGAGCAGTTCTTC	CASSLGQGHNEQFF
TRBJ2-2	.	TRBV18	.	TGTGCCAGCTCACCTACGGGACAGAACACCGGGGAGCTGTTTTTT	CASSPTGQNTGELFF
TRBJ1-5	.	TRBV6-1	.	TGTGCCAGCAGTGAGAGTACAGGGAGGGGAACTCAGCCCCAGCATTTT	CASSESTGRGTQPQHF
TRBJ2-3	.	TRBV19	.	TGTGCCAGTAGTATAGGGAGGACAGATACGCAGTATTTT	CASSIGRTDTQYF
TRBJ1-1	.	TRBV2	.	TGTGCCAGCAGTGTCTCCAGACTGAACACTGAAGCTTTCTTT	CASSVSRLNTEAFF
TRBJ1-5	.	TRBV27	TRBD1	TGTGCCAGCAGTCCCAATAACAGGGGGCCGAATCAGCCCCAGCATTTT	CASSPNNRGPNQPQHF
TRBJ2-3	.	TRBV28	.	TGTGCCAGCACCTGGACACTCAGCACAGATACGCAGTATTTT	CASTWTLSTDTQYF
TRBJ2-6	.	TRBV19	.	TGTGCCAGTAGCCGACCGGCGGGGTCTGGGGCCAACGTCCTGACTTTC	CASSRPAGSGANVLTF
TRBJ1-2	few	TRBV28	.	TGTGCCAGCAGTGGATGGGGCTACACCTTC	CASSGWGYTF
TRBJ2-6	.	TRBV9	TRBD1	TGTGCCAGCAGCGTCGGACAGGGGTTCGGAGGGGCCAACGTCCTGACTTTC	CASSVGQGFGGANVLTF
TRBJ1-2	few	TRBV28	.	TGTGCAGCTCGACAGGCCGGGTATGGCTACACCTTC	CAARQAGYGYTF
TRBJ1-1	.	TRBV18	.	TGTGCCAGCTCACCCGTACCCGACCTTAACACTGAAGCTTTCTTT	CASSPVPDLNTEAFF
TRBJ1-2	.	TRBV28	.	TGTGCCAGCACCGTACACACAGCCGCTAATGGCTACACCTTC	CASTVHTAANGYTF
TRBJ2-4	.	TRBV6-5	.	TGTGCCAGCAGCCGCCCGGGCGAAAACATTCAGTACTTC	CASSRPGENIQYF
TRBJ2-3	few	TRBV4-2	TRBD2	TGTGCCAGCAGCCAAAGCGGGGGAACAGATACGCAGTATTTT	CASSQSGGTDTQYF
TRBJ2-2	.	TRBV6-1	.	TGTGCCAGCAAACCCCGGAGGAACACCGGGGAGCTGTTTTTT	CASKPRRNTGELFF
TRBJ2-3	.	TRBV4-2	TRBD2	TGTGCCAGCAGCCACGTAGCGGGAGACCCTAGCACAGATACGCAGTATTTT	CASSHVAGDPSTDTQYF
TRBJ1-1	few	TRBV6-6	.	TGTGCCAGCAGCTCGTTAGGGGGCACTGAAGCTTTCTTT	CASSSLGGTEAFF
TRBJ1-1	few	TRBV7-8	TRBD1	TGTGCCAGCAGCTTACGGGCAGGGGGCACTGAAGCTTTCTTT	CASSLRAGGTEAFF
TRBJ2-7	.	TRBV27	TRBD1	TGTGCCAGCAGAGAGTCAGGGGGTCCCTACGAGCAGTACTTC	CASRESGGPYEQYF
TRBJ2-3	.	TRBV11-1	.	TGTGCCAGCACCAGAGGTGGTTTCGAGGATACGCAGTATTTT	CASTRGGFEDTQYF
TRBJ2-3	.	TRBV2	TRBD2	TGTGCCAGCAGTGCGGGAGGGGCTAGCGGGAGACTTAGCACAGATACGCAGTATTTT	CASSAGGASGRLSTDTQYF
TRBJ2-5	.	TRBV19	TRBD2	TGTGCCAGTAGTGTAAATAGCGGGGGAACCAAGGGGACCCAGTACTTC	CASSVNSGGTKGTQYF